This T cell receptor (beta chain) was profiled in a study of identical twins' blood T cells. The table lists this clonotype with a few counts. A single record per CDR3 protein comes from TCRdb applying MiXCR to the 5' RACE reads. The sample includes roughly 340,000 distinct CDR3 sequences, about 28% of them seen just once. The CDR3 contains 14 residues. Germline CDR1 reads SQVTM; CDR2 reads ANQGSEA. With 4 bases removed from V and 4 bases from J, the gap between germline ends came to 14 bases. The sequenced material came from PBMCs. The TCR originated in a woman between 18 and 49 years old in good health. The chain is built from TRBV29-1 and TRBJ1-3; D remains unclear. The CDR3 nucleotides are TGCAGCGTTGTCGAGGGTAATTCCGGAAACACCATATATTTT. Amino acid sequence: CSVVEGNSGNTIYF.